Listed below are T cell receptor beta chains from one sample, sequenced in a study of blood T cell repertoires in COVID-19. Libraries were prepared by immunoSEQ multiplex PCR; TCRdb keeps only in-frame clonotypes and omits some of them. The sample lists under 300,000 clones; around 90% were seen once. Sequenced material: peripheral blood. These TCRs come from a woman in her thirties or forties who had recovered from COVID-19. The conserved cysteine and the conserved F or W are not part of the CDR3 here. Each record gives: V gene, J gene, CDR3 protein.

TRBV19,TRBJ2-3,ASSNPGVPPDTQY
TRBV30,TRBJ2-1,AWRAGTSGRDNEQF
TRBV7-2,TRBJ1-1,ASSPQGTIMNTEAF
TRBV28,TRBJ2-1,ASSRDRGASGKGREQF
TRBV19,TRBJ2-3,ASSIGRLADTQY
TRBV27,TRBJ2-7,ASSLAGVKGLEQY
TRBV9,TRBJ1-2,ASSVGQDVGGYT
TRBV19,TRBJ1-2,ASRIHTPGLNYGYT
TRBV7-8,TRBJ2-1,ASSLGLAGSNEQF
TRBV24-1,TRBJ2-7,ATSDSGTRYEQY
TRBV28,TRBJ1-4,ASSLRGTTNEKLF
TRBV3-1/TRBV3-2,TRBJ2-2,ASSQEGRLANTGELF
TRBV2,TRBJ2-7,ASSETAGVFYEQY
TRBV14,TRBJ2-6,ASSRGQGVAGANVLT
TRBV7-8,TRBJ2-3,ASSSRTSGGTDTQY
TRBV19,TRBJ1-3,ASTPDRAGNTIY
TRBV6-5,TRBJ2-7,ASSIGQSVYEQY
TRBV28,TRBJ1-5,ASSSPRRANQPQH
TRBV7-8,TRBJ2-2,ASSASGRDTGELF
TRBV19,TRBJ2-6,ASSQFQGALWGANVLT
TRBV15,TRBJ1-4,ATSTLVLGRATNEKLF